Given below is one T cell receptor beta chain in context. Its antigen is unknown. The sample is drawn from a study of T-cell memory formation after mild COVID-19. CDR3 size: 15 residues. The germline gives CDR1 SGHTA, CDR2 FQGNSA. V lost 5 bases, J lost 0 bases, and 5 bases stayed unmatched. Study-wide findings and caveats: Pre-infection memory harbored some responding clones, suggesting cross-reactive memory joined. Second-wave clones reaching peak frequency on day 37 lacked confirmed SARS-CoV-2 specificity. Clones that got smaller from day 15 to 85 had even CD4/CD8, while clones growing later tipped toward CD4+.

TCRdb re-called the 5' RACE reads through MiXCR, storing one row per CDR3 protein. The sample has about 110,000 distinct CDR3 sequences, roughly a sixth seen once. This clonotype originated in a man aged 18 to 35 who had mild COVID-19 (a few samples of this study predate the infection). Cell type and time point are not known. The rearrangement links TRBV7-2 to TRBJ1-1; the match to TRBD1 covers 8 bases. The source material was PBMCs or a T cell subset sorted from them (not recorded which). CDR3 in DNA: TGTGCCAGCAGCACCCAGGGGGCGATGAACACTGAAGCTTTCTTT. Translated: CASSTQGAMNTEAFF.